This T cell receptor (beta chain) was sequenced during a study of human T cells and chemical hapten exposure (dated by TCRdb to about 2021). Regarding the study in general: Libraries were combined into a pool for sequencing, and differences in TCR yield between samples came mainly from small differences in library volumes within the pool. The study tracked peripheral blood TCR repertoire changes in vivo during primary and secondary sensitization to the hapten diphenylcyclopropenone (DPC) in alopecia patients. Both TCR alpha and TCR beta chains were sequenced from each blood RNA sample.

Receptors were amplified or captured by 5' RACE. The run used an Illumina MiSeq. During library preparation, unique molecular identifiers were attached to individual cDNA molecules so that TCRs could be counted in a quantitative, reproducible way. Processing in the source paper ran as follows. Samples had a median of 95,638 TCRs, with a range from roughly 23,224 to 700,000. The Decombinator software suite was used to annotate the V, J and CDR3 of the TCR reads. To make PS versus PT1 abundance plots, every sample was subsampled to the same number of TCRs (28,000). TCRs were defined as expanded if absent before sensitization and observed at least eight times at the 2-week time point. TCRdb took the public reads, trimmed them with fastp at Q25, ran MiXCR for clone calling and kept in-frame beta chains. Each entry merges the rows of one CDR3 protein and shows their most common DNA and genes. These V and J calls derive from TCRdb rather than the authors' analysis. The sample table contains approximately 140,000 distinct CDR3 sequences; only one count was recorded for 4.1% of them. Around 1.5% of the sample goes to the ten largest clones.

Unfractionated whole blood was collected in Tempus Blood RNA tubes, and total RNA was extracted from that blood. A handful of healthy volunteers acted as controls for TCR sequencing and had blood drawn at day 0, 2 weeks and 6 weeks. Ends trimmed: V by 0 bases, J by 4 bases; bases unmatched to a gene: 6. Looking up the germline V gene yields CDR1 SQVTM and CDR2 ANQGSEA. Counted from cysteine to phenylalanine, this CDR3 has 16 amino acids. Only the CDR3 DNA stays, 48 bases, in frame from base 1. Overall study outcomes, separate from this receptor: Repeated subsampling changed both the strength of the expansion versus patch-test correlation and the threshold at which that correlation became significant. DPC sensitization did not change the number of TCRs with a frequency above 1 in 1000, and there was no evidence of changes in global repertoire structure.

This clonotype has ten or more counts. The antigen it binds to is not known. No base qualities exist here, and no much larger clone lies one base off it. In this chain, TRBV29-1 is recombined with TRBJ2-2, with TRBD2 identical over 9 junction bases. The receptor comes from a female donor in good health. CDR3 loop: CSVEEKGLASTGELFF. The DNA sequence is TGCAGCGTTGAAGAGAAGGGACTAGCCAGCACCGGGGAGCTGTTTTTT.